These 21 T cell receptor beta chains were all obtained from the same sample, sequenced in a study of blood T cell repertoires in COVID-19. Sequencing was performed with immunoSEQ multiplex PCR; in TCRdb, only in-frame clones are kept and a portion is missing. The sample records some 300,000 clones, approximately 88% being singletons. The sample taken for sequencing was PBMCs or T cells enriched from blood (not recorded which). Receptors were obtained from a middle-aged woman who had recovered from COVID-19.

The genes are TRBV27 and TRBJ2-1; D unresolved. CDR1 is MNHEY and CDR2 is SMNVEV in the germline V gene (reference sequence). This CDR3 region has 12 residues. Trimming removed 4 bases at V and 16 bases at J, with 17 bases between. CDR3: CASSYTLGSVFF. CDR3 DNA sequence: TGTGCCAGCAGTTACACCCTAGGTTCGGTTTTCTTC.

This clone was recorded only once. DNA for the CDR3: TGTGCCAGCAGTCCACGTTGGGGAGGGAGGGCGAACACTGAAGCTTTCTTT. This sequence encodes CASSPRWGGRANTEAFF. The chain uses TRBV7-9 and TRBJ1-1; no definite D call. Germline-derived CDR1 and CDR2 are SEHNR and FQNEAQ (reference sequence). The CDR3 contains 17 residues. Trimming took off 6 bases at V and 1 base at J, with 21 bases between the two ends.

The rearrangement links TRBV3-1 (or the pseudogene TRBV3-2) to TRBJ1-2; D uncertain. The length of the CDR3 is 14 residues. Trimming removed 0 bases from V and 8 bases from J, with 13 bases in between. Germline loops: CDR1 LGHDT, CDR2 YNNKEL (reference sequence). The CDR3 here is CASSQDLGRPGYTF. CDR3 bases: TGTGCCAGCAGCCAAGATCTAGGGAGACCCGGCTACACCTTC.

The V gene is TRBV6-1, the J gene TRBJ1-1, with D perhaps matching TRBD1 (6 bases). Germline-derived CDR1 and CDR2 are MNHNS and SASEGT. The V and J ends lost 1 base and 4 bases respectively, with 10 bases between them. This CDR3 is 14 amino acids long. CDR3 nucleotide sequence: TGTGCCAGCAGTGAAGACAGGGTAAGCACTGAAGCTTTCTTT. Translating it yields CASSEDRVSTEAFF.

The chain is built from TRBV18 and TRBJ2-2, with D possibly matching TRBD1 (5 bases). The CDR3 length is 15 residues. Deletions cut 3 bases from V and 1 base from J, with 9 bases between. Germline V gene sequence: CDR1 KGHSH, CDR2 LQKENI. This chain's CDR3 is CASSPRTLNTGELFF. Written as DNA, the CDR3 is TGTGCCAGCTCACCGAGGACATTGAACACCGGGGAGCTGTTTTTT.

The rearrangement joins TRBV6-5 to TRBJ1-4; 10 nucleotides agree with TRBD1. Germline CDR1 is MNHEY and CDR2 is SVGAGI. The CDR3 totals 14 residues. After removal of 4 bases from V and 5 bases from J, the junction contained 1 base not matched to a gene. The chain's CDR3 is CASSSDRGNEKLFF. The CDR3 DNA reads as TGTGCCAGCAGTTCGGACAGGGGGAATGAAAAACTGTTTTTT.

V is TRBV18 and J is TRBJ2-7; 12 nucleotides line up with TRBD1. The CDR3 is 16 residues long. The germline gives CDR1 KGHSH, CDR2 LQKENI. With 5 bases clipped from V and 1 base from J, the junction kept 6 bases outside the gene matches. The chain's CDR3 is CASSTGTGGGSYEQYF. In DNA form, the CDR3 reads TGTGCCAGCTCAACCGGGACAGGGGGCGGGTCCTACGAGCAGTACTTC. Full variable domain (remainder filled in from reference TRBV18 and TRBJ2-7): NAGVMQNPRHLVRRRGQEARLRCSPMKGHSHVYWYRQLPEEGLKFMVYLQKENIIDESGMPKERFSAEFPKEGPSILRIQQVVRGDSAAYFCASSTGTGGGSYEQYFGPGTRLTVT.

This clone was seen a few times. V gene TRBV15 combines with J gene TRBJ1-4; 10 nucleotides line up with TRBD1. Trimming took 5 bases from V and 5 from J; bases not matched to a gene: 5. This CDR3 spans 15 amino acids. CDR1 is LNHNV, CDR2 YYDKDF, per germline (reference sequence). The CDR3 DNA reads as TGTGCCACCAGCGAGGACAGGGGGATCAATGAAAAACTGTTTTTT. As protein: CATSEDRGINEKLFF.

In nucleotides, the CDR3 is TGTGCCAGCAACCCGGACAGTTATCGTCGAAACAGTGAGCAGTTCTTC. Its translation is CASNPDSYRRNSEQFF. This rearrangement joins TRBV5-8 to TRBJ2-1; weak D call: TRBD1 (6 bases). This CDR3 contains 16 residues. Per the germline V gene, CDR1 is SGHTS and CDR2 is YDEGEE. V was pared by 6 bases and J by 9 bases, with 25 bases between.

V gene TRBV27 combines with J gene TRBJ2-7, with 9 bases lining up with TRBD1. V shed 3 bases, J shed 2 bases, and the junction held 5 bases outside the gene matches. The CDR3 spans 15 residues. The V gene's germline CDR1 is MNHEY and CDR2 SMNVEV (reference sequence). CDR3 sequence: CASSFGQGPTYEQYF. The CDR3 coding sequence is TGTGCCAGCAGTTTTGGACAGGGGCCCACCTACGAGCAGTACTTC.

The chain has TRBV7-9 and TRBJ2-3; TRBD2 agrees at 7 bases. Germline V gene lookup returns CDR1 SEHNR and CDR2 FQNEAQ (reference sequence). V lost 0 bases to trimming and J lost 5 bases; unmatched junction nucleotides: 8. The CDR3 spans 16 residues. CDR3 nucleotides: TGTGCCAGCAGCTTAGCGGTCCTAGCGGCCAAAGATACGCAGTATTTT. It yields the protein CASSLAVLAAKDTQYF.

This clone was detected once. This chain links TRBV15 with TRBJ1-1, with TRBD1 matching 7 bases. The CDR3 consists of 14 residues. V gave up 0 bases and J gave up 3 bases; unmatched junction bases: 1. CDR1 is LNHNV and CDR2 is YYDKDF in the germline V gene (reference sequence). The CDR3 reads CATSRDTGDTEAFF. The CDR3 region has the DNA TGTGCCACCAGCAGAGACACAGGGGACACTGAAGCTTTCTTT.

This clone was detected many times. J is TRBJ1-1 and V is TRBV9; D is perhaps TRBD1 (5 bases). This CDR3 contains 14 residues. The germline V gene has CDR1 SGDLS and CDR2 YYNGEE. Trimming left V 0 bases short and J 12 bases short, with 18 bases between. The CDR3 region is CASSVDRAAGTTFF. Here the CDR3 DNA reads TGTGCCAGCAGCGTAGATCGGGCTGCGGGGACGACTTTCTTT.

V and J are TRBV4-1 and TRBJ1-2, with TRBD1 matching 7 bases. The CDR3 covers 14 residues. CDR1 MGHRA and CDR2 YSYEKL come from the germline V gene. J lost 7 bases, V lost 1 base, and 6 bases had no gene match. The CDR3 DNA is TGCGCCAGCAGCCAAGGCACGACAGGGTTTGGCTACACCTTC. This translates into CASSQGTTGFGYTF.

The CDR3 loop reads CASSWGTSGVSYEQYF. DNA for the CDR3: TGTGCCAGCAGCTGGGGGACTAGCGGGGTAAGCTACGAGCAGTACTTC. The chain couples TRBV5-4 to TRBJ2-7, with 13 positions matching TRBD2. This CDR3 is 16 amino acids long. CDR1 and CDR2 (germline): SGHNT, YYREEE (reference sequence). After removal of 3 bases from V and 3 bases from J, the junction contained 6 bases not matched to a gene.

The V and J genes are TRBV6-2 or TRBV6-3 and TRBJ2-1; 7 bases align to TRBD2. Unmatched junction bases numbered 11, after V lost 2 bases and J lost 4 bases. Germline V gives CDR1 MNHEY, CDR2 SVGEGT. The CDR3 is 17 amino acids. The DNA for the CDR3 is TGTGCCAGCAGTTACATAAAAGCGGGACCTTCATACAATGAGCAGTTCTTC. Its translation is CASSYIKAGPSYNEQFF.

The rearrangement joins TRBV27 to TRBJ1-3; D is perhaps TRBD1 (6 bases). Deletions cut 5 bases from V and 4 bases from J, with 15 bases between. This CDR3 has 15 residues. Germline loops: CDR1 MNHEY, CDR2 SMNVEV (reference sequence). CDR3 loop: CASSPRGSQGNTIYF. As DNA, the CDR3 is TGTGCCAGCAGTCCGAGGGGGTCGCAAGGAAACACCATATATTTT.

The CDR3 protein is CASSLTGTGGTEAFF. The CDR3 DNA reads as TGCGCCAGCAGCTTAACCGGGACAGGGGGCACTGAAGCTTTCTTT. The V and J genes are TRBV5-1 and TRBJ1-1; 11 bases match TRBD1. Unmatched junction bases numbered 4, after V lost 2 bases and J lost 4 bases. Germline V gene lookup returns CDR1 SGHRS and CDR2 YFSETQ. CDR3 length: 15 amino acids.

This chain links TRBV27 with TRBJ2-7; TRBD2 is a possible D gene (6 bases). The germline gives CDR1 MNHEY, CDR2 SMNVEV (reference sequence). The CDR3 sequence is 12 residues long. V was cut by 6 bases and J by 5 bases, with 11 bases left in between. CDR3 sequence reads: CASRTGGDEQYF. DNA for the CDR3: TGTGCCAGCAGGACGGGCGGGGACGAGCAGTACTTC.

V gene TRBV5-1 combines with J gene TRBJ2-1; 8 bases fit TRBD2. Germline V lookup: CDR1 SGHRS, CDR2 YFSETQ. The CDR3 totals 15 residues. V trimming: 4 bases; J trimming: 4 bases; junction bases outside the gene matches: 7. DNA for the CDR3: TGCGCCAGCAGCCCCACTAGCGGTCAATACAATGAGCAGTTCTTC. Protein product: CASSPTSGQYNEQFF.

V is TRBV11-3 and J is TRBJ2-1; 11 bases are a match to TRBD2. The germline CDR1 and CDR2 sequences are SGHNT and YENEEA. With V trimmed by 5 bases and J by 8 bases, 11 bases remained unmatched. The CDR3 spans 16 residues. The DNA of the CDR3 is TGTGCCAGCAGCCCCAGGGGGGGACTAGCGGTGGATGAGCAGTTCTTC. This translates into CASSPRGGLAVDEQFF.